This TCR beta chain originates from a study of blood T cell repertoires in COVID-19. How the authors handled the data: Quantification of nucleated cells was approximated via reference gene primer amplification. Assay: immunoSEQ multiplex PCR; the TCRdb copy retains only in-frame clones and omits some. D and trimming come from the DNA, and the V and J calls and clone size come from that table. Among 250,000 to 300,000 clones listed, roughly four fifths were seen once. Recruits, aged about 18 to 90 years, lived in 24 US areas. Researchers sorted participants into cohorts using their self-reported clinical history. CDR3 length: 15 residues. Germline V CDR1 and CDR2: MNHEY, SMNVEV (reference sequence). The ends were cut back, 5 bases at V and 4 bases at J, with 15 bases in the middle.

This chain connects TRBV27 to TRBJ1-3; the D gene is possibly TRBD1 (5 bases). Sequencing used PBMCs or T cells enriched from blood (not recorded which). The source of this sequence is a man aged 25 to 40 with acute COVID-19. The DNA for the CDR3 is TGTGCCAGCAGTCGCCAGGGATTCGCAGGAAACACCATATATTTT. Translation gives CASSRQGFAGNTIYF.